Here is one TCR beta chain with its context. The data are from a study of cytomegalovirus exposure and HLA in healthy donors. Both 60 Vbeta primers and 13 Jbeta primers went into the PCR. Original methodology: A later analysis tallied some 80 million unique TCR beta chains, 10 million to 12 million of them shared. Sequenced by immunoSEQ multiplex PCR; TCRdb stores in-frame clones only, minus some. That table is the source of V, J and clone size, and D and trimming were worked out from the DNA. Here the sample spans just under 250,000 clones, around 80% being singletons. Healthy bone marrow donors made up the donor group. Sequencing used PBMCs. This TCR derives from a woman aged 35 to 49 in good health and CMV-seropositive.

The CDR3 region has the DNA TGTGCCACCAGCAGAGAGGGCAGGGCCCGTCCGTCTCGTGGCTACACCTTC. It specifies CATSREGRARPSRGYTF. The chain joins TRBV15 to TRBJ1-2; TRBD1 might be the D (5 bases). V was shortened by 0 bases and J by 7 bases, with 21 bases between the two germline ends. This CDR3 is built from 17 residues. Germline CDR1 and CDR2: LNHNV and YYDKDF (reference sequence).